A selection of T cell receptor beta chains follows, all from one sample in a study of shared clonotypes between healthy human individuals. Sequencing used immunoSEQ multiplex PCR; TCRdb keeps in-frame clones, though not all of them. The sample lists nearly 750,000 clones; roughly two thirds were seen once. Source material: memory CD4+ T cells sorted from blood. These receptors all stem from a woman younger than 45 in good health. The CDR3 runs from the conserved cysteine through the conserved F or W. D genes are given only for firm matches. Some rows mark clone size as missing; the rest say once, few, many or name a class of expanded clone.

clone_size	d_call	v_call	j_call	cdr3_aa	cdr3_nt
NA	TRBD1	TRBV5-1	TRBJ1-4	CASSLGDRDNEKLFF	TGCGCCAGCAGCTTGGGTGACAGGGACAATGAAAAACTGTTTTTT
NA	TRBD2	TRBV25-1	TRBJ2-3	CASRGLAGLADTQYF	TGTGCCAGCAGAGGACTAGCGGGACTCGCAGATACGCAGTATTTT
many	TRBD1	TRBV5-5	TRBJ2-7	CASSFQDRSYEQYF	TGTGCCAGCAGCTTTCAGGACAGGAGCTACGAGCAGTACTTC
NA	NA	TRBV28	TRBJ2-1	CASSSPLAGAYNEQFF	TGTGCCAGCAGTTCCCCCCTCGCGGGTGCCTACAATGAGCAGTTCTTC
NA	NA	TRBV30	TRBJ2-4	CAWREGVGNIQYF	TGTGCCTGGAGGGAGGGGGTAGGAAACATTCAGTACTTC
NA	TRBD2	TRBV5-4	TRBJ2-1	CASSFLTSETNEQFF	TGTGCCAGCAGCTTCCTGACTAGCGAAACTAATGAGCAGTTCTTC
NA	NA	TRBV30	TRBJ2-7	CAWRGYTYEQYF	TGTGCCTGGAGGGGTTATACCTACGAGCAGTACTTC
NA	NA	TRBV9	TRBJ2-1	CASSVFPGLARDEQFF	TGTGCCAGCAGCGTCTTTCCGGGTCTAGCAAGGGATGAGCAGTTCTTC
NA	TRBD1	TRBV28	TRBJ1-2	CASGRQGACGYTF	TGTGCCAGCGGCAGACAGGGGGCGTGTGGCTACACCTTC
NA	NA	TRBV11-2	TRBJ1-4	CASSSNRAFGEKLFF	TGTGCCAGCAGCTCGAACAGGGCTTTTGGGGAAAAACTGTTTTTT
NA	NA	TRBV6-1	TRBJ1-5	CASSARGEGQPQHF	TGTGCCAGCAGTGCAAGAGGGGAAGGTCAGCCCCAGCATTTT
once	NA	TRBV4-1	TRBJ2-2	CASSQDRVVVGNTGELFF	TGCGCCAGCAGCCAAGATCGCGTCGTAGTCGGAAACACCGGGGAGCTGTTTTTT
NA	NA	TRBV19	TRBJ1-5	CASSITGAGQPQHF	TGTGCCAGTAGTATTACGGGGGCGGGTCAGCCCCAGCATTTT
NA	NA	TRBV7-9	TRBJ1-2	CASSLEAGRGSYTF	TGTGCCAGCAGCTTAGAGGCAGGGCGAGGGAGCTACACCTTC
NA	TRBD1	TRBV19	TRBJ1-4	CASSSYRGPREKLFF	TGTGCCAGTAGTTCGTACAGGGGGCCAAGGGAAAAACTGTTTTTT